The present entry profiles one T cell receptor (beta chain) with its context. What it binds is unknown. The sample comes from a study of T cell responses to AZD1222 COVID-19 vaccine. Study-level results: Donors were largely white British and mainly female; clonal diversity was possibly underestimated. Elevations in Spike-specific TCR breadth and depth followed administration of two AZD1222 doses. Repertoires were obtained only post-peak T cell response. Targets within unmutated variant regions were reportedly found for nearly half of spike-specific TCRs.

Generated by immunoSEQ multiplex PCR, the TCRdb table keeps only in-frame clones and is missing some. The sample holds about 76,000 clones, around three quarters seen once. Sequenced material: peripheral blood, taken 28 days after the second dose of the MenACWY control vaccine. This sequence was found in an adult who received the MenACWY meningococcal vaccine as a control.

The CDR3 region has the DNA TGTGCCAGCTCACCACCGGGGACTGGTGAAGCTTTCTTT. It specifies CASSPPGTGEAFF. The gene calls are TRBV18 and TRBJ1-1, with D possibly TRBD1 on 5 matching bases. CDR3 size: 13 residues. Trimming cost V 0 bases and J 7 bases, with 9 bases left between them. Germline-derived CDR1 and CDR2 are KGHSH and LQKENI. The variable domain in full, completed from reference TRBV18 and TRBJ1-1, reads NAGVMQNPRHLVRRRGQEARLRCSPMKGHSHVYWYRQLPEEGLKFMVYLQKENIIDESGMPKERFSAEFPKEGPSILRIQQVVRGDSAAYFCASSPPGTGEAFFGQGTRLTVV.